The 26 T cell receptor beta chains listed next were all sequenced from one sample in a study of blood T cell repertoires in COVID-19. Here immunoSEQ multiplex PCR was the method, and the copy in TCRdb shows in-frame clones only, minus some. The sample includes around 300,000 clones, under 90% of them seen just once. Sample: PBMCs or T cells enriched from blood (not recorded which). The receptors come from a woman in her 40s who had recovered from COVID-19.

The chain uses TRBV5-4 and TRBJ1-1; no reliable D call. V was shortened by 4 bases and J by 3 bases, with 13 bases between the two germline ends. The germline V gene has CDR1 SGHNT and CDR2 YYREEE (reference sequence). CDR3 length: 14 residues. CDR3 DNA: TGTGCCAGCAGCAACCCATCCGGGGACACTGAAGCTTTCTTT. It translates to CASSNPSGDTEAFF.

The chain joins TRBV2 to TRBJ1-5; TRBD1 matches 7 bases. The CDR3 extends over 15 amino acids. J was trimmed by 3 bases and V by 6 bases; bases with no gene match: 8. CDR1 and CDR2 (germline): SNHLY, FYNNEI. The CDR3 loop reads CASRTGTADNQPQHF. The DNA of the CDR3 is TGTGCCAGCAGAACCGGGACAGCAGACAATCAGCCCCAGCATTTT.

The chain is built from TRBV27 and TRBJ2-1; tentative D call: TRBD2 (6 bases). The ends were cut back, 5 bases at V and 3 bases at J, with 14 bases in the middle. The CDR3 is 15 residues long. In germline, CDR1 is MNHEY, CDR2 SMNVEV (reference sequence). The chain's CDR3 is CASSRRDAIYNEQFF. The CDR3 DNA sequence: TGTGCCAGCAGTCGGAGGGATGCTATCTACAATGAGCAGTTCTTC.

This rearrangement joins TRBV20-1 to TRBJ1-5, with a tentative D call TRBD1 (6 bases). Per germline, CDR1 DFQATT and CDR2 SNEGSKA (reference sequence). This CDR3 is built from 16 residues. Trimming shortened V by 3 bases and J by 4 bases, and 19 bases separated the two germline ends. The CDR3 protein is CSASLPGGGGNQPQHF. The CDR3, as DNA: TGCAGTGCTAGTTTGCCGGGGGGCGGGGGGAATCAGCCCCAGCATTTT.

This chain uses TRBV5-4 with TRBJ2-7; 9 bases align to TRBD2. The CDR3 is 17 residues long. Germline V gene lookup returns CDR1 SGHNT and CDR2 YYREEE (reference sequence). With 0 bases clipped from V and 4 bases from J, the junction kept 11 bases outside the gene matches. CDR3 sequence reads: CASSLAGGGAGLYEQYF. The DNA of the CDR3 is TGTGCCAGCAGCTTGGCCGGCGGGGGGGCTGGTCTTTACGAGCAGTACTTC.

The chain is built from TRBV29-1 and TRBJ2-7, with TRBD1 identical over 7 bases. J gave up 4 bases and V 5 bases, and 8 bases lay outside the gene matches. This CDR3 spans 13 amino acids. CDR1 and CDR2 from the germline V gene are SQVTM and ANQGSEA. In DNA, the CDR3 is TGCAGCGTTCGAACAGGGGCGGATTACGAGCAGTACTTC. Protein: CSVRTGADYEQYF.

The chain links TRBV6-5 to TRBJ2-3, with D tentatively TRBD2 (5 bases). The CDR3 is 14 residues long. Germline V gene lookup returns CDR1 MNHEY and CDR2 SVGAGI. Trimming cost V 7 bases and J 3 bases, with 14 bases left between them. The CDR3: CASNLRAGTDTQYF. DNA for the CDR3: TGTGCCAGCAATCTGAGGGCCGGTACAGATACGCAGTATTTT.

As DNA, the CDR3 is TGTGCCAGCAGCTCCACCACTAGCGGGAGTCTCCACGAGCAGTACTTC. Its translation is CASSSTTSGSLHEQYF. V and J are TRBV11-1 and TRBJ2-7; TRBD2 aligns across 11 bases. CDR3 length: 16 amino acids. The ends lost 4 bases at V and 5 bases at J; junction bases unmatched: 10. CDR1 SGHAT and CDR2 FQDESV come from the germline V gene (reference sequence).

This clone was observed a few times. V and J are TRBV2 and TRBJ2-2, with D tentatively TRBD1 (6 bases). V lost 7 bases and J lost 6, with 18 bases in between. Germline V lookup: CDR1 SNHLY, CDR2 FYNNEI. This CDR3 spans 15 amino acids. CDR3 coding DNA: TGTGCCAGCAACCCGGGACAACCACGGGCCGGGGAGCTGTTTTTT. This gives the protein CASNPGQPRAGELFF.

This clone was counted a few times. The chain couples TRBV5-4 to TRBJ1-2; D possibly corresponds to TRBD1 (5 bases). CDR1 SGHNT and CDR2 YYREEE come from the germline V gene (reference sequence). The CDR3 runs 14 residues. V shed 4 bases and J shed 5 bases, with 15 bases lying between them. In nucleotides, the CDR3 is TGTGCCAGCAGCCCCGAAGGCCGGGGGTATGGCTACACCTTC. It specifies CASSPEGRGYGYTF.

The chain has TRBV5-8 and TRBJ1-2; 7 nucleotides align to TRBD1. CDR3 size: 14 residues. The V and J ends lost 2 bases and 3 bases, in that order; junction bases with no gene match: 4. Germline assignment: CDR1 SGHTS and CDR2 YDEGEE. The CDR3 region has the DNA TGTGCCAGCAGCTTCACAGGGGTAGACTATGGCTACACCTTC. This encodes CASSFTGVDYGYTF.

The rearrangement uses TRBV27 and TRBJ1-1; 7 bases are a match to TRBD1. V lost 3 bases and J lost 11; bases outside the gene matches: 6. Germline assignment: CDR1 MNHEY and CDR2 SMNVEV (reference sequence). The CDR3 contains 12 residues. The CDR3 reads CASSFSTGRAFF. The DNA of the CDR3 is TGTGCCAGCAGTTTCTCGACAGGGCGGGCTTTCTTT.

This clone was recorded once. The chain has TRBV7-2 and TRBJ1-6; D might be TRBD1 (5 bases). The CDR3 covers 19 residues. Germline V gene sequence: CDR1 SGHTA, CDR2 FQGNSA. With 2 bases removed from V and 7 bases from J, the gap between germline ends came to 24 bases. CDR3 in DNA: TGTGCCAGCAGCTTATATCCGGACACCCACCCATCGCGGAATTCACCCCTCCACTTT. As protein: CASSLYPDTHPSRNSPLHF.

The chain links TRBV9 to TRBJ2-2; D gene unclear. In germline, CDR1 is SGDLS, CDR2 YYNGEE. CDR3 length equals 16 residues. Trimming cost V 3 bases and J 1 base, with 13 bases left between them. The chain's CDR3 is CASSATPRVNTGELFF. CDR3 bases: TGTGCCAGCAGCGCGACCCCACGGGTGAACACCGGGGAGCTGTTTTTT.

The V gene is TRBV30, the J gene TRBJ2-7; TRBD1 matches 10 bases. This CDR3 region has 13 residues. The germline gives CDR1 GTSNPN, CDR2 SVGIG (reference sequence). V dropped 5 bases and J dropped 6; count of bases not matched to a gene: 7. CDR3 nucleotides: TGTGCCTGGCGGGGACAGGGGCCGTTCGAGCAGTACTTC. Protein sequence: CAWRGQGPFEQYF.

This clone was recorded only once. This chain connects TRBV9 to TRBJ2-3; 9 positions match TRBD2. V shed 3 bases, J shed 5 bases, and the junction held 13 bases outside the gene matches. This CDR3 comprises 17 residues. Germline V lookup: CDR1 SGDLS, CDR2 YYNGEE. CDR3 amino acids: CASSAGSGTSSKDTQYF. The CDR3 DNA sequence: TGTGCCAGCAGCGCAGGATCCGGGACTAGCTCGAAAGATACGCAGTATTTT. Full variable domain (rest looked up from reference TRBV9 and TRBJ2-3): DSGVTQTPKHLITATGQRVTLRCSPRSGDLSVYWYQQSLDQGLQFLIQYYNGEERAKGNILERFSAQQFPDLHSELNLSSLELGDSALYFCASSAGSGTSSKDTQYFGPGTRLTVL.

A remark on this clone: Distinct nucleotide sequences in the sample also encode this CDR3. The chain combines TRBV12-3 or TRBV12-4 with TRBJ1-1; D gene unclear. V was trimmed by 2 bases and J by 2 bases, leaving 6 bases between them. This CDR3 comprises 13 residues. CDR3 residues: CASSLQANTEAFF. The CDR3 bases are TGTGCCAGCAGTTTACAGGCTAACACTGAAGCTTTCTTT.

The chain is built from TRBV9 and TRBJ2-7; D not resolved. CDR3 length: 13 residues. Germline lookup yields CDR1 SGDLS and CDR2 YYNGEE. The germline V and J ends were trimmed by 0 bases and 0 bases, with 4 bases remaining between them. The CDR3 DNA sequence: TGTGCCAGCAGCGTAGGAGTCTCCTACGAGCAGTACTTC. It is translated as CASSVGVSYEQYF.

This chain links TRBV2 with TRBJ2-5; D perhaps matches TRBD1 (8 bases). The CDR3 runs to 15 residues. V dropped 6 bases and J dropped 3 bases, with 17 bases sitting between them. The germline gives CDR1 SNHLY, CDR2 FYNNEI. The CDR3 loop reads CASRRYRGREETQYF. CDR3 in DNA: TGTGCCAGCAGGCGATACAGGGGGAGGGAAGAGACCCAGTACTTC.

J is TRBJ2-2 and V is TRBV5-6, with TRBD1 identical over 7 bases. This CDR3 is built from 15 residues. The germline gives CDR1 SGHDT, CDR2 YYEEEE. V gave up 4 bases and J gave up 2 bases; unmatched junction bases: 5. As DNA, the CDR3 is TGTGCCAGCAGCCTACAGGGGATCAACACCGGGGAGCTGTTTTTT. It codes for CASSLQGINTGELFF.

The chain joins TRBV5-5 to TRBJ1-2; D not resolved. V shed 4 bases and J shed 2 bases, with 9 bases lying between them. The CDR3 spans 13 residues. Germline assignment: CDR1 SGHKS and CDR2 YYEKEE (reference sequence). Here the CDR3 DNA reads TGTGCCAGCAGCCTCGAGCCCAACTATGGCTACACCTTC. Its protein product is CASSLEPNYGYTF. Supplemented by reference TRBV5-5 and TRBJ1-2, the full variable domain reads DAGVTQSPTHLIKTRGQQVTLRCSPISGHKSVSWYQQVLGQGPQFIFQYYEKEERGRGNFPDRFSARQFPNYSSELNVNALLLGDSALYLCASSLEPNYGYTFGSGTRLTVV.

The rearrangement links TRBV6-2 or TRBV6-3 to TRBJ2-1, with a tentative D call TRBD2 (6 bases). CDR1 MNHEY and CDR2 SVGEGT come from the germline V gene. The CDR3 contains 16 residues. The V end lost 4 bases, the J end lost 3 bases, and 16 bases lay between the germline ends. The CDR3 nucleotides read TGTGCCAGCAGTTCCTATACGGGAGCGGTCTACAATGAGCAGTTCTTC. Amino acid sequence: CASSSYTGAVYNEQFF.

The genes are TRBV12-3 or TRBV12-4 and TRBJ2-7; D call uncertain. CDR3 length equals 13 residues. Trimming took 6 bases from V and 4 from J, leaving 13 bases between them. The CDR3 DNA is TGTGCCAGCAGCCCTTCAACAGTTTACGAGCAGTACTTC. It is translated as CASSPSTVYEQYF.

The rearrangement links TRBV6-1 to TRBJ2-5; tentatively, D is TRBD2 (6 bases). Germline assignment: CDR1 MNHNS and CDR2 SASEGT. V was pared by 3 bases and J by 5 bases, with 16 bases between. There are 15 residues in the CDR3. In DNA, the CDR3 is TGTGCCAGCAGTGACGGACTGGGGAGGCGGGAGACCCAGTACTTC. It encodes CASSDGLGRRETQYF.

V usage is TRBV12-3 or TRBV12-4 and J usage is TRBJ1-1, with no clear D. There are 12 residues in the CDR3. V was clipped by 8 bases and J by 3 bases, with 10 bases between them. CDR3 residues: CASSSVYTEAFF. The CDR3 nucleotides are TGTGCCAGCTCAAGCGTCTACACTGAAGCTTTCTTT.

The V gene is TRBV18, the J gene TRBJ1-6; 9 nucleotides line up with TRBD1. CDR1 and CDR2 (germline): KGHSH, LQKENI. V was clipped by 3 bases and J by 8 bases; unmatched bases: 5. CDR3 length equals 15 residues. The chain's CDR3 is CASSPRTGEYSPLHF. DNA for the CDR3: TGTGCCAGCTCACCTAGGACAGGGGAGTATTCACCCCTCCACTTT.